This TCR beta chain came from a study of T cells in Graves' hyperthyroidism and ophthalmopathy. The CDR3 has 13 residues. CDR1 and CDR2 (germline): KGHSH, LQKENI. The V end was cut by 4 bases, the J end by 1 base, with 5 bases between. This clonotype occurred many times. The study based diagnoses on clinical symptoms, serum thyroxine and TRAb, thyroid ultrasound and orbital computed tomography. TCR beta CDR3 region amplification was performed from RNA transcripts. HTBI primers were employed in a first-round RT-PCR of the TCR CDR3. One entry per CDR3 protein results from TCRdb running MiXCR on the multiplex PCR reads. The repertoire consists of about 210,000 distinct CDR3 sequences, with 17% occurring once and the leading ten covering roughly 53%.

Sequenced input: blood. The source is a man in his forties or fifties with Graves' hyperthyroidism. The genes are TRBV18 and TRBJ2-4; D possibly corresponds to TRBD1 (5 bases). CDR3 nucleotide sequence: TGTGCCAGCTCACAGGGGGCCAAAAACATTCAGTACTTC. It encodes CASSQGAKNIQYF.